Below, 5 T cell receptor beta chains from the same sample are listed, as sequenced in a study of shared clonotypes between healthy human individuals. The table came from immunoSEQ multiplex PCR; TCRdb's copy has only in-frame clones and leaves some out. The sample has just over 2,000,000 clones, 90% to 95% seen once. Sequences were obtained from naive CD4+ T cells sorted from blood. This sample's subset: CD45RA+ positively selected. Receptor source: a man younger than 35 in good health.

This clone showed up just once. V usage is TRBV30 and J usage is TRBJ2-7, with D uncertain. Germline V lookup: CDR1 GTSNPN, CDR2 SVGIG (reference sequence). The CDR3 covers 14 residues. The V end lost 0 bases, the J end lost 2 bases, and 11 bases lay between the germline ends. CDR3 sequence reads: CAWSVLPQTYEQYF. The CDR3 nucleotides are TGTGCCTGGAGTGTTTTACCGCAGACCTACGAGCAGTACTTC.

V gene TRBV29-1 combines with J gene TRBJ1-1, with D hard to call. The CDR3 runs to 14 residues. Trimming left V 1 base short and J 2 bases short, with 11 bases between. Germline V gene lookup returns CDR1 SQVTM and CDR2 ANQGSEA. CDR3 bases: TGCAGCGTTGAAGTGCCGGGCCGAAACACTGAAGCTTTCTTT. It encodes CSVEVPGRNTEAFF.

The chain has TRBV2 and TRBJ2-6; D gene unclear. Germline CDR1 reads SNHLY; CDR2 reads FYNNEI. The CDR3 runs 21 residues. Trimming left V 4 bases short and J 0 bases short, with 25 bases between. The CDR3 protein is CASSGTPLGRSWGSGANVLTF. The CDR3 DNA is TGTGCCAGCAGTGGTACCCCATTGGGAAGGTCGTGGGGCTCTGGGGCCAACGTCCTGACTTTC.

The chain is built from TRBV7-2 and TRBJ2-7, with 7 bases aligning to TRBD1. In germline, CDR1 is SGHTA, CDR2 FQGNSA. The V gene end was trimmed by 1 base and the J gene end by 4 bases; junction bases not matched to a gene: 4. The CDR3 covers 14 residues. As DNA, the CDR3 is TGTGCCAGCAGCTTAGAGCCAGGGGGATACGAGCAGTACTTC. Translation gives CASSLEPGGYEQYF.

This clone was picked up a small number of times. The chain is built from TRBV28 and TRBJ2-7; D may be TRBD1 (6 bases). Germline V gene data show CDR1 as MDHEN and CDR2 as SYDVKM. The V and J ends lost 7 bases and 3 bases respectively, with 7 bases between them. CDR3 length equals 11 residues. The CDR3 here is CASTDSYEQYF. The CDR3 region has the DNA TGTGCCAGCACGGACAGCTACGAGCAGTACTTC.